These 26 T cell receptor beta chains originate from one sample sequenced in a study of siplizumab effects on memory and regulatory T cells (dated by TCRdb to between 2018 and 2020). The library relied on the immunoSEQ multiplex PCR assay. TCRdb mirrors the immuneACCESS table, restricted to in-frame sequences. Some clones are absent from its copies; in checked studies, under half trace to an unresolved V gene, and the reason for the others is unknown. The sample table records around 86,000 clones; nearly 95% of these occur just once. Together, the top ten hold 0.3% of the sample. Specimen: non-Treg CD4+ T cells sorted from blood. The cell subset or site label, read with the paper, signifies: FACS-sorted unstimulated CD4+ non-regulatory T cells. The source of these receptors is a human donor in good health.

The chain couples TRBV6-6 to TRBJ2-7, with 7 bases lining up with TRBD2. Germline V CDR1 and CDR2: MNHNY, SVGAGI (reference sequence). The ends lost 2 bases at V and 4 bases at J; junction bases unmatched: 2. This CDR3 has 13 amino acids. Here the CDR3 reads CASSYGRGYEQYF. The CDR3 region has the DNA TGTGCCAGCAGTTACGGGCGGGGGTACGAGCAGTACTTC.

This clone was counted once. V usage is TRBV30 and J usage is TRBJ2-1; D gene ambiguous. CDR1 GTSNPN and CDR2 SVGIG come from the germline V gene (reference sequence). The CDR3 extends over 15 amino acids. Trimming took off 0 bases at V and 9 bases at J, with 18 bases between the two ends. The CDR3 spells CAWSVPPLPGFEQFF. For the CDR3, the DNA is TGTGCCTGGAGTGTACCACCCCTTCCGGGCTTTGAGCAGTTCTTC.

The chain has TRBV18 and TRBJ2-7; 9 nucleotides align to TRBD1. Germline CDR1 reads KGHSH; CDR2 reads LQKENI. V was pared by 3 bases and J by 7 bases, with 7 bases of the junction left unmatched. The CDR3 contains 14 residues. In DNA form, the CDR3 reads TGTGCCAGCTCACCTCGGGACAGGGTGTATGAGCAGTACTTC. This encodes CASSPRDRVYEQYF.

The chain combines TRBV4-1 with TRBJ1-4; D unclear. V dropped 1 base and J dropped 8 bases, with 14 bases sitting between them. This CDR3 has 15 residues. Germline V gene lookup returns CDR1 MGHRA and CDR2 YSYEKL. CDR3 DNA: TGCGCCAGCAGCCAAGCGGAAGGGCTAAGCGAAAAACTGTTTTTT. This gives the protein CASSQAEGLSEKLFF.

This chain uses TRBV25-1 with TRBJ2-7, with D possibly being TRBD2 (5 bases). The V end lost 6 bases, the J end lost 4 bases, and 16 bases lay between the germline ends. Germline-derived CDR1 and CDR2 are MGHDK and SYGVNS. CDR3 length: 14 residues. Here the CDR3 reads CASSGVLKSYEQYF. The CDR3 nucleotides are TGTGCCAGCAGCGGGGTACTGAAGTCGTACGAGCAGTACTTC.

This clone was counted only a few times. This chain uses TRBV11-2 with TRBJ1-2; D is undetermined. CDR1 SGHAT and CDR2 FQNNGV come from the germline V gene. Deletions cut 5 bases from V and 7 bases from J, with 11 bases between. CDR3 length equals 12 residues. CDR3 sequence reads: CASSPEIGGYTF. In DNA, the CDR3 is TGTGCCAGCAGCCCGGAGATCGGTGGCTACACCTTC.

The chain uses TRBV4-2 and TRBJ2-1; D possibly corresponds to TRBD2 (5 bases). CDR3 length: 16 amino acids. The V end was cut by 0 bases, the J end by 7 bases, with 16 bases between. The germline V gene has CDR1 LGHNA and CDR2 YNFKEQ. CDR3 in DNA: TGTGCCAGCAGCCAAGATTCCGGGGATTTAAAAAATGAGCAGTTCTTC. It encodes CASSQDSGDLKNEQFF.

This chain uses TRBV19 with TRBJ1-1; 7 bases are shared with TRBD1. The CDR3 has 14 residues. CDR1 and CDR2 from the germline V gene are LNHDA and SQIVND (reference sequence). The junction had 5 bases not matched to a gene; V was cut back by 6 bases and J by 1 base. The CDR3 sequence is CASSETGRNTEAFF. The CDR3 nucleotides read TGTGCCAGTAGCGAGACAGGGCGGAACACTGAAGCTTTCTTT.

The chain joins TRBV6-5 to TRBJ1-2; D not resolved. The V end was cut by 4 bases, the J end by 2 bases, with 11 bases between. The germline V gene has CDR1 MNHEY and CDR2 SVGAGI. CDR3 length equals 14 residues. The CDR3 DNA reads TGTGCCAGCAGTTCCGTCCGGGAAAACTATGGCTACACCTTC. Its translation: CASSSVRENYGYTF.

The CDR3 protein is CASSPVGGATDTQYF. The CDR3 region has the DNA TGTGCCAGCAGCCCGGTGGGGGGCGCCACAGATACGCAGTATTTT. The V gene is TRBV7-2, the J gene TRBJ2-3, with D possibly being TRBD1 or TRBD2 (6 bases each). Germline V gene lookup returns CDR1 SGHTA and CDR2 FQGNSA. This CDR3 is built from 15 residues. The germline V and J ends were trimmed by 5 bases and 2 bases, with 14 bases remaining between them.

The DNA of the CDR3 is TGTGCCAGCAGCGGCGGGACTCCACATTACAATGAGCAGTTCTTC. Translated: CASSGGTPHYNEQFF. This chain joins TRBV5-4 and TRBJ2-1; a possible D gene is TRBD2 (6 bases). With 4 bases removed from V and 4 bases from J, the gap between germline ends came to 15 bases. This CDR3 region has 15 residues. CDR1 is SGHNT, CDR2 YYREEE, per germline (reference sequence). Combining the CDR3 with reference TRBV5-4 and TRBJ2-1 gives the whole variable domain ETGVTQSPTHLIKTRGQQVTLRCSSQSGHNTVSWYQQALGQGPQFIFQYYREEENGRGNFPPRFSGLQFPNYSSELNVNALELDDSALYLCASSGGTPHYNEQFFGPGTRLTVL.

V gene TRBV27 combines with J gene TRBJ2-7; D may be TRBD1 or TRBD2 (5 bases each). Germline V gene data show CDR1 as MNHEY and CDR2 as SMNVEV (reference sequence). Trimming removed 3 bases from V and 1 base from J, with 10 bases in between. The CDR3 is 14 amino acids. This CDR3 is CASSFRDGSYEQYF. The CDR3 DNA sequence: TGTGCCAGCAGTTTCCGGGACGGGTCCTACGAGCAGTACTTC.

This clone has just a few counts. V is TRBV19 and J is TRBJ1-1, with D unresolved. This CDR3 has 15 amino acids. The germline V gene encodes CDR1 LNHDA and CDR2 SQIVND (reference sequence). V dropped 7 bases and J dropped 0 bases, with 15 bases sitting between them. In nucleotides, the CDR3 is TGTGCCAGTACCAATCGGGAGATTATGAACACTGAAGCTTTCTTT. This codes for CASTNREIMNTEAFF.

The V gene is TRBV28, the J gene TRBJ1-1; 10 bases line up with TRBD1. V lost 3 bases to trimming and J lost 9 bases; unmatched junction nucleotides: 7. Germline loops: CDR1 MDHEN, CDR2 SYDVKM. The CDR3 length is 14 residues. The CDR3 DNA sequence: TGTGCCAGCAGTTTGTATCGACAGGGGGCGAAAGCTTTCTTT. This gives the protein CASSLYRQGAKAFF.

The chain joins TRBV6-5 to TRBJ2-1, with 8 bases matching TRBD1. CDR1 is MNHEY, CDR2 SVGAGI, per germline. V lost 6 bases to trimming and J lost 8 bases; unmatched junction nucleotides: 12. This CDR3 region has 15 residues. CDR3: CASSRTPGGQDEQFF. The CDR3 region has the DNA TGTGCCAGCAGCCGTACGCCAGGGGGCCAGGATGAGCAGTTCTTC.

The genes are TRBV29-1 and TRBJ2-7; D is possibly TRBD1 (5 bases). Germline-derived CDR1 and CDR2 are SQVTM and ANQGSEA. This CDR3 contains 13 residues. Trimming removed 8 bases from V and 6 bases from J, with 20 bases in between. The CDR3 loop is CSPGPPGSGEQYF. CDR3 bases: TGCAGCCCGGGCCCCCCAGGGTCCGGCGAGCAGTACTTC.

The V and J genes are TRBV6-5 and TRBJ2-7, with 7 positions matching TRBD2. J lost 4 bases, V lost 6 bases, and 6 bases had no gene match. The CDR3 spans 13 residues. Germline CDR1 MNHEY, CDR2 SVGAGI. The CDR3 loop reads CASRREGRYEQYF. The CDR3 DNA follows: TGTGCCAGCAGAAGGGAGGGTCGGTACGAGCAGTACTTC.

The rearrangement uses TRBV18 and TRBJ1-1; D gene unclear. Trimming cost V 0 bases and J 4 bases, with 9 bases left between them. This CDR3 comprises 14 residues. Germline V gives CDR1 KGHSH, CDR2 LQKENI. CDR3 in amino acids: CASSPPGPGTEAFF. DNA of the CDR3: TGTGCCAGCTCACCACCGGGCCCAGGCACTGAAGCTTTCTTT. The entire variable domain, with the rest obtained from reference TRBV18 and TRBJ1-1, is as follows: NAGVMQNPRHLVRRRGQEARLRCSPMKGHSHVYWYRQLPEEGLKFMVYLQKENIIDESGMPKERFSAEFPKEGPSILRIQQVVRGDSAAYFCASSPPGPGTEAFFGQGTRLTVV.

The chain combines TRBV18 with TRBJ2-3; D gene uncertain. Trimming took 5 bases from V and 0 from J, leaving 3 bases between them. The V gene's germline CDR1 is KGHSH and CDR2 LQKENI. The CDR3 length is 12 residues. The DNA for the CDR3 is TGTGCCAGCTCAACTAGCACAGATACGCAGTATTTT. This gives the protein CASSTSTDTQYF.

The CDR3 DNA reads as TGTGCCAGTAGTATATCCCAGCACACAGATACGCAGTATTTT. The encoded protein is CASSISQHTDTQYF. The chain has TRBV19 and TRBJ2-3; D gene unclear. CDR1 and CDR2 (germline): LNHDA, SQIVND (reference sequence). Trimming pared 2 bases from V and 2 bases from J, leaving 8 bases between. The CDR3 has 14 residues. Based on the CDR3 plus reference TRBV19 and TRBJ2-3, the full variable domain is DGGITQSPKYLFRKEGQNVTLSCEQNLNHDAMYWYRQDPGQGLRLIYYSQIVNDFQKGDIAEGYSVSREKKESFPLTVTSAQKNPTAFYLCASSISQHTDTQYFGPGTRLTVL.

The chain employs TRBV27 and TRBJ1-1; D is uncertain. Trimming took 0 bases from V and 6 from J, leaving 11 bases between them. The CDR3 length is 14 residues. Germline V lookup: CDR1 MNHEY, CDR2 SMNVEV (reference sequence). The CDR3 DNA follows: TGTGCCAGCAGTTTATCGGCGAGGACGGCTGAAGCTTTCTTT. Translated, it gives CASSLSARTAEAFF.

The V gene is TRBV30, the J gene TRBJ2-1; 11 bases agree with TRBD2. Trimming cost V 3 bases and J 3 bases; bases outside gene matches: 7. The CDR3 extends over 16 amino acids. Per germline, CDR1 GTSNPN and CDR2 SVGIG (reference sequence). The DNA for the CDR3 is TGTGCCTGGAGCTTTCGGACTAGCGGGCGCTACAATGAGCAGTTCTTC. Translation: CAWSFRTSGRYNEQFF.

This chain joins TRBV28 and TRBJ2-7; D perhaps matches TRBD1 (5 bases). The CDR3 covers 12 residues. Germline lookup yields CDR1 MDHEN and CDR2 SYDVKM. V was pared by 2 bases and J by 4 bases, with 6 bases between. The CDR3 sequence is CASSLAGYEQYF. CDR3 DNA: TGTGCCAGCAGTTTAGCAGGGTACGAGCAGTACTTC. The complete variable domain, with remaining parts taken from reference TRBV28 and TRBJ2-7, reads DVKVTQSSRYLVKRTGEKVFLECVQDMDHENMFWYRQDPGLGLRLIYFSYDVKMKEKGDIPEGYSVSREKKERFSLILESASTNQTSMYLCASSLAGYEQYFGPGTRLTVT.

The chain couples TRBV5-1 to TRBJ2-2; D may be TRBD2 (5 bases). Between the trimmed V and J ends, which lost 0 bases and 3 bases, there was a span of 15 bases. The CDR3 sequence is 17 residues long. CDR1 is SGHRS and CDR2 is YFSETQ in the germline V gene. The CDR3 sequence is CASSLGGRTSDTGELFF. The DNA for the CDR3 is TGCGCCAGCAGCTTGGGCGGGCGGACGAGCGACACCGGGGAGCTGTTTTTT. The full variable domain, its missing parts supplied by reference TRBV5-1 and TRBJ2-2, is KAGVTQTPRYLIKTRGQQVTLSCSPISGHRSVSWYQQTPGQGLQFLFEYFSETQRNKGNFPGRFSGRQFSNSRSEMNVSTLELGDSALYLCASSLGGRTSDTGELFFGEGSRLTVL.

This chain links TRBV6-1 with TRBJ2-3; 10 bases are a match to TRBD1. The CDR3 spans 17 residues. Trimming took 4 bases from V and 4 from J; bases not matched to a gene: 11. The germline gives CDR1 MNHNS, CDR2 SASEGT. CDR3 region: CASSALVAGQGPDTQYF. DNA of the CDR3: TGTGCCAGCAGTGCCCTGGTTGCGGGACAGGGGCCAGATACGCAGTATTTT.

This rearrangement joins TRBV19 to TRBJ1-5, with 8 bases identical to TRBD1. Germline loops: CDR1 LNHDA, CDR2 SQIVND (reference sequence). V gave up 4 bases and J gave up 5 bases; unmatched junction bases: 7. The CDR3 runs 15 residues. CDR3 sequence reads: CASSTYGQGHQPQHF. For the CDR3, the DNA is TGTGCCAGTAGTACCTACGGACAGGGCCATCAGCCCCAGCATTTT.